A selection of T cell receptor beta chains follows, all from one sample in a study of cytomegalovirus exposure and HLA in healthy donors. Profiling relied on immunoSEQ multiplex PCR, and the TCRdb table lists in-frame clones only, not all of them. The listing contains under 200,000 clones. The sample consisted of PBMCs. These receptors all come from a man aged 25-45 years in good health and CMV-seronegative. Both conserved end residues are part of each CDR3. D genes are given only for firm matches.

j_call: TRBJ2-3
v_call: TRBV6-6
d_call: .
cdr3_nt: TGTGCCAGCAGGAAGGAGCACGGATCAGATACGCAGTATTTT
cdr3_aa: CASRKEHGSDTQYF

j_call: TRBJ2-6
v_call: TRBV9
d_call: .
cdr3_nt: TGTGCCAGCACCGGCGGCCCCGTGGCAACTGGGGCCAACGTCCTGACTTTC
cdr3_aa: CASTGGPVATGANVLTF

j_call: TRBJ2-3
v_call: TRBV28
d_call: .
cdr3_nt: TGTGCCAGCAGTTTCGGCCCTCGGGGCACAGATACGCAGTATTTT
cdr3_aa: CASSFGPRGTDTQYF

j_call: TRBJ2-7
v_call: TRBV5-1
d_call: TRBD1
cdr3_nt: TGCGCCAGCAGCCGCAAAGAAACCGGGACAGAGTCCTACGAGCAGTACTTC
cdr3_aa: CASSRKETGTESYEQYF

j_call: TRBJ1-1
v_call: TRBV19
d_call: .
cdr3_nt: TGTGCCAGTAGGGGCAGGGTCGACACTGAAGCTTTCTTT
cdr3_aa: CASRGRVDTEAFF

j_call: TRBJ1-4
v_call: TRBV7-9
d_call: .
cdr3_nt: TGTGCCAGCAGCTCTATGCTGAGGGAAAAACTGTTTTTT
cdr3_aa: CASSSMLREKLFF

j_call: TRBJ2-7
v_call: TRBV27
d_call: .
cdr3_nt: TGTGCCAGTTCTACTCTGGAGGGGGCGAGGGAGCAGTACTTC
cdr3_aa: CASSTLEGAREQYF

j_call: TRBJ2-7
v_call: TRBV28
d_call: TRBD2
cdr3_nt: TGTGCCAGCGGCTTAGCGGGAGTTCACTACGAGCAGTACTTC
cdr3_aa: CASGLAGVHYEQYF

j_call: TRBJ1-1
v_call: TRBV15
d_call: .
cdr3_nt: TGTGCCACCAGCAGAGATATCCAGGGAAGGGCTTTCTTT
cdr3_aa: CATSRDIQGRAFF

j_call: TRBJ1-1
v_call: TRBV9
d_call: .
cdr3_nt: TGTGCCAGCAGCGGCGGGGGAAACACTGAAGCTTTCTTT
cdr3_aa: CASSGGGNTEAFF

j_call: TRBJ1-5
v_call: TRBV28
d_call: .
cdr3_nt: TGTGCCAGCAGTCCTGGTAACAAGGGGCTGAATCAGCCCCAGCATTTT
cdr3_aa: CASSPGNKGLNQPQHF

j_call: TRBJ2-7
v_call: TRBV2
d_call: TRBD1
cdr3_nt: TGTGCCAGCAGTGTTTGGGGACAGACCTACGAGCAGTACTTC
cdr3_aa: CASSVWGQTYEQYF

j_call: TRBJ1-3
v_call: TRBV11-3
d_call: .
cdr3_nt: TGTGCCAGCAGCTTAGATCCAGGGGGAAACACCATATATTTT
cdr3_aa: CASSLDPGGNTIYF

j_call: TRBJ1-4
v_call: TRBV27
d_call: .
cdr3_nt: TGTGCCAGCAGTTTCGGGGGGACGGATGAAAAACTGTTTTTT
cdr3_aa: CASSFGGTDEKLFF

j_call: TRBJ1-1
v_call: TRBV6-5
d_call: .
cdr3_nt: TGTGCCAGCAGTCTTCAGGGGCCCATGAACACTGAAGCTTTCTTT
cdr3_aa: CASSLQGPMNTEAFF

j_call: TRBJ2-7
v_call: TRBV6-5
d_call: .
cdr3_nt: TGTGCCAGCAGTTACGGTAACAGGCCCTACGAGCAGTACTTC
cdr3_aa: CASSYGNRPYEQYF

j_call: TRBJ2-3
v_call: TRBV23-1
d_call: .
cdr3_nt: TGCGCCAGCAGTCAATCAGCTTGCACAGATACGCAGTATTTT
cdr3_aa: CASSQSACTDTQYF

j_call: TRBJ2-7
v_call: TRBV4-2
d_call: .
cdr3_nt: TGTGCCAGCAGCAGCCAAGGGGACTCCTACGAGCAGTACTTC
cdr3_aa: CASSSQGDSYEQYF

j_call: TRBJ2-7
v_call: TRBV5-1
d_call: .
cdr3_nt: TGCGCCAGCAGCGAACCTCAGGGGTTCGAGCAGTACTTC
cdr3_aa: CASSEPQGFEQYF

j_call: TRBJ1-2
v_call: TRBV6-1
d_call: .
cdr3_nt: TGTGCCAGCAGTGAGGACAGACACTATGGCTACACCTTC
cdr3_aa: CASSEDRHYGYTF

j_call: TRBJ2-7
v_call: TRBV5-4
d_call: TRBD1
cdr3_nt: TGTGCCAGCAGGCCGGGACAGGGGGCCTACGAGCAGTACTTC
cdr3_aa: CASRPGQGAYEQYF

j_call: TRBJ2-7
v_call: TRBV7-6
d_call: TRBD1
cdr3_nt: TGTGCCAGCAGCCCCGGGACAGGGTCCCACGAGCAGTACTTC
cdr3_aa: CASSPGTGSHEQYF

j_call: TRBJ2-2
v_call: TRBV12-1
d_call: .
cdr3_nt: TGTGCCAGCAGCCAGGGACAACCTTCCGCGAACACCGGGGAGCTGTTTTTT
cdr3_aa: CASSQGQPSANTGELFF